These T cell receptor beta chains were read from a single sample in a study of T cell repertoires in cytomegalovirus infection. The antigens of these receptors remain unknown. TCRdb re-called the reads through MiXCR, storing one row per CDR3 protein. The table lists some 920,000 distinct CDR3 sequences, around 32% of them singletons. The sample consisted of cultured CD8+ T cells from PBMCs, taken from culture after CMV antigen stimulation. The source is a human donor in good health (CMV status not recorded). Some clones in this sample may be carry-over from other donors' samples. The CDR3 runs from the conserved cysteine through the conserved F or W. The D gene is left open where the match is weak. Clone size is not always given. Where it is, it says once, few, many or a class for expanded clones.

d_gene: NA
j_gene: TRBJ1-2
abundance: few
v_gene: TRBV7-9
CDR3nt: TGTGCCAGCAGCGGGGGGACTAACTATGGCTACACCTTC
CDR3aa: CASSGGTNYGYTF

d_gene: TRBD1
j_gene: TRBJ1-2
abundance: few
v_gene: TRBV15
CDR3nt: TGTGCCACCAGCGTGGAGGGACAGGGGGATTACTATGGCTACACCTTC
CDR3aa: CATSVEGQGDYYGYTF

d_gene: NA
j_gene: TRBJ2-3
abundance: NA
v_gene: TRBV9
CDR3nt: TGTGCCAGCAGCGTAGAAGGGTCGGTGTTTGCGGATACGCAGTATTTT
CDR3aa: CASSVEGSVFADTQYF

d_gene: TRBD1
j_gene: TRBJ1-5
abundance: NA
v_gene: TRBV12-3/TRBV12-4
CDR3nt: TGTGCCAGCAGTGAACAGGGGGCCAGCAATCAGCCCCAGCATTTT
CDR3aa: CASSEQGASNQPQHF

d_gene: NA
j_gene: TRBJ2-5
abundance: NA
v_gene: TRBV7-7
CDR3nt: TGTGCTAGGAGCTTCGGGCCGACCCAAGAGACCCAGTACTTC
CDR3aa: CARSFGPTQETQYF

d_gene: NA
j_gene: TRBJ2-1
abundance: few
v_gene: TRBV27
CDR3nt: TGTGCCAGCAGTACCAAGGGGCCTCGTAATGAGCAGTTCTTC
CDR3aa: CASSTKGPRNEQFF

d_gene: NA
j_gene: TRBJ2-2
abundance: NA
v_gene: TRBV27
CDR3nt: TGTGCCAGCAGTCTCCAAGGGGGTGTGGGCACCGGGGAGCTGTTTTTT
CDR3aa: CASSLQGGVGTGELFF

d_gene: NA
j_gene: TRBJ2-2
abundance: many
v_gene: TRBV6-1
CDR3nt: TGTGCCAGCAGTCGACAGAACACCGGGGAGCTGTTTTTT
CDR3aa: CASSRQNTGELFF

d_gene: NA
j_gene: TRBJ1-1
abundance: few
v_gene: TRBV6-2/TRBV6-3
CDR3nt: TGTGCCAGCAGTTACCCCACTACTGAAGCTTTCTTT
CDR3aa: CASSYPTTEAFF

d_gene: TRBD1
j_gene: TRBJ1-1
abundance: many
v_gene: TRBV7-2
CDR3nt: TGTGCCAGCAGCTTAGGCTCAGGGGGAAACACTGAAGCTTTCTTT
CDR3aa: CASSLGSGGNTEAFF

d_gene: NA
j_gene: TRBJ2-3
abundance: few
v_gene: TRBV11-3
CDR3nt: TGTGCCAGCAGCTTAACCGGGAACGCTGGAGATACGCAGTATTTT
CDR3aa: CASSLTGNAGDTQYF

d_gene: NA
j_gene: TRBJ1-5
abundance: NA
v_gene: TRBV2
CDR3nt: TGTGCCAGCAGTGGGGAGGGACAAAATCAGCCCCAGCATTTT
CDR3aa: CASSGEGQNQPQHF

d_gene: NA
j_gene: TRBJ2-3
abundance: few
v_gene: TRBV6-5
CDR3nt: TGTGCCAGCAGTTTGCGGGCCTACACAGATACGCAGTATTTT
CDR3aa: CASSLRAYTDTQYF

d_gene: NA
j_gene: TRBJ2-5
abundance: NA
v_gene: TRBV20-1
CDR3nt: TGCAGTGCTAGAGAGGGGGGCACTCGGTACCAAGAGACCCAGTACTTC
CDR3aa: CSAREGGTRYQETQYF

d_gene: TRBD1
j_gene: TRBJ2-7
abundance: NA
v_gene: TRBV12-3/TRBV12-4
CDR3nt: TGTGCCAGCAGGAAGACAGGGGAGTCCTACGAGCAGTACTTC
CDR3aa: CASRKTGESYEQYF

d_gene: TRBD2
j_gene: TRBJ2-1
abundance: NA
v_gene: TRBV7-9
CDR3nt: TGTGTCAGCAGCTTAGACAGCGGGGGGCTAAATGGGCAGTTCTTC
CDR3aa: CVSSLDSGGLNGQFF

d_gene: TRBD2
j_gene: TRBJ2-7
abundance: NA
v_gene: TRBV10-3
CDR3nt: TGTGCCATCAGTGACACTAGCGGGGCGTCCGAGCAGTACTTC
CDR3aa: CAISDTSGASEQYF

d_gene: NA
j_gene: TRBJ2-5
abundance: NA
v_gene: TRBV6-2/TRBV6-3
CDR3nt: TGTGCCAGCAGTTACAAAGCCCGGGCGTACCAAGAGACCCAGTACTTC
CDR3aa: CASSYKARAYQETQYF

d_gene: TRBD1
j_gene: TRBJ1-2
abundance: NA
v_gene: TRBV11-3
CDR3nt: TGTGCCAGCAGCTTAGCTAGCTCAGGGGGCGGTGGCTACACCTTC
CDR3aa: CASSLASSGGGGYTF

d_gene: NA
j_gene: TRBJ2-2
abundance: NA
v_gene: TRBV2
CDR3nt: TGTGCCAGCAGTGGTAAACCGAACACCGGGGAGCTGTTTTTT
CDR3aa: CASSGKPNTGELFF

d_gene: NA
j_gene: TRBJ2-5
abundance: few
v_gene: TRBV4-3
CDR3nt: TGCGCCAGCAGAAAGACTAGTGGGGGGCAAGAGACCCAGTACTTC
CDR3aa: CASRKTSGGQETQYF

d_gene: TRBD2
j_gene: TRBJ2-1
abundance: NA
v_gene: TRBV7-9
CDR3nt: TGTGCCAGCAGCACGAAACAACCGGGACTAGCGGGGGGGTATATCGACAATGAGCAGTTCTTC
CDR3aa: CASSTKQPGLAGGYIDNEQFF

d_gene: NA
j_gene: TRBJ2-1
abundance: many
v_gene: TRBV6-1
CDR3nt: TGTGCCAGCAGTGAAGGAACCTCCCCCTACAATGAGCAGTTCTTC
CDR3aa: CASSEGTSPYNEQFF

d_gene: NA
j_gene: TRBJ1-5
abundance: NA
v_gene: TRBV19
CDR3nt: NA
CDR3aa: CASTSAASHEPQHF

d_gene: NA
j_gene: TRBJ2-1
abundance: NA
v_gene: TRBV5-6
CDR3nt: TGTGCCAGCAGCTTGGTCAACGACAATGAGCAGTTCTTC
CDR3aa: CASSLVNDNEQFF

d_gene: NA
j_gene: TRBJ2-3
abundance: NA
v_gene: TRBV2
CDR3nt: TGTGCCAGCAGTGCCGGAGAAACAGGGTCCCTTGGTCGTTTGGATACGCAGTATTTT
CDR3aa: CASSAGETGSLGRLDTQYF

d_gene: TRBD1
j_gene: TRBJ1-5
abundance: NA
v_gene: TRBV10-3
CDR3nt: TGTGCCATCAGTGAGCGAGACAGGGTCCAGCCCCAGCATTTT
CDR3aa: CAISERDRVQPQHF

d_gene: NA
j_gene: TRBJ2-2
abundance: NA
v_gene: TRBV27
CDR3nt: TGTGCCAGCATCGGGACTTTATCGAACACCGGGGAGCTGTTTTTT
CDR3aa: CASIGTLSNTGELFF

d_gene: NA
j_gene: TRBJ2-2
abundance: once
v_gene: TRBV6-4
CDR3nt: TGTGCCAGCAACTCGCCCCGCGAGGCGAACACCGGGGAGCTGTTTTTT
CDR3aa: CASNSPREANTGELFF

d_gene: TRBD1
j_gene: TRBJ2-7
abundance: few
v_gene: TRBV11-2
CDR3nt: TGTGCCAGCAGCCACTCGGGACAGCCCTACGAGCAGTACTTC
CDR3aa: CASSHSGQPYEQYF

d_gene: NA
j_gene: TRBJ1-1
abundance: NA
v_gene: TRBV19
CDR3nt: TGTGCCAGTAGTATACAGGGACACACTGAAGCTTTCTTT
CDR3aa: CASSIQGHTEAFF

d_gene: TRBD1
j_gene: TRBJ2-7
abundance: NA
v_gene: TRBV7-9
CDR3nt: TGTGCCGGGCAGGCCCGGGACAGGGCGTACGAGCAGTACTTC
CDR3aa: CAGQARDRAYEQYF

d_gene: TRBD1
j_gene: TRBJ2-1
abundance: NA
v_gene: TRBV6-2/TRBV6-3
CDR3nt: TGTGCCAGCAGTTACTCGACCAAGGGACAGGGGGGCTCCTACAATGAGCAGTTCTTC
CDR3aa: CASSYSTKGQGGSYNEQFF

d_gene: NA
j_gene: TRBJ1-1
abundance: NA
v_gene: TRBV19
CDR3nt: TGTGCCAGTAGAGTAACAGGAGTCAACACTGAAGCTTTCTTT
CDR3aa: CASRVTGVNTEAFF

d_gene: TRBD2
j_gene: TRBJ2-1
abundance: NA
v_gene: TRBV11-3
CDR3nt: TGTGCCAGCAGCTTAAGGGAGCGGGGGCGGGGTGAGCAGTTCTTC
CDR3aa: CASSLRERGRGEQFF

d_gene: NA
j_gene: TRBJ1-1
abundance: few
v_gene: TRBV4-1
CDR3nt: TGCGCCAGCAGCCAACGGGAACAAGGGTCTAAAGCTTTCTTT
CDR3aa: CASSQREQGSKAFF